The following is a TCR beta chain sequence with its context. What it binds is unknown. Via MiXCR, TCRdb re-called the reads, giving one row per CDR3 protein. Here the sample spans approximately 910,000 distinct CDR3 sequences, around 32% being singletons. V lost 3 bases to trimming and J lost 4 bases, with 15 bases between them. CDR1 and CDR2 from the germline V gene are MNHNS and SASEGT. The CDR3 runs 15 residues. The data originate from a study of T cell repertoires in cytomegalovirus infection. Overall study context: Well-studied HLA-B-restricted epitopes and recently identified HLA-C-restricted epitopes of CMV were both used in the study. Public signatures in TCR beta pointed to CMV infection and matching HLA type.

The chain recombines TRBV6-1 with TRBJ1-2; weak D call: TRBD1 (5 bases). This TCR was recovered from a human donor in good health (CMV status not recorded). Some clones in this sample may be carry-over from other donors' samples. The specimen was cultured CD8+ T cells from PBMCs, collected from culture after CMV antigen stimulation. The CDR3 nucleotides read TGTGCCAGCAGTGAGGGGGAGTCATGGACCTATGGCTACACCTTC. This sequence encodes CASSEGESWTYGYTF.